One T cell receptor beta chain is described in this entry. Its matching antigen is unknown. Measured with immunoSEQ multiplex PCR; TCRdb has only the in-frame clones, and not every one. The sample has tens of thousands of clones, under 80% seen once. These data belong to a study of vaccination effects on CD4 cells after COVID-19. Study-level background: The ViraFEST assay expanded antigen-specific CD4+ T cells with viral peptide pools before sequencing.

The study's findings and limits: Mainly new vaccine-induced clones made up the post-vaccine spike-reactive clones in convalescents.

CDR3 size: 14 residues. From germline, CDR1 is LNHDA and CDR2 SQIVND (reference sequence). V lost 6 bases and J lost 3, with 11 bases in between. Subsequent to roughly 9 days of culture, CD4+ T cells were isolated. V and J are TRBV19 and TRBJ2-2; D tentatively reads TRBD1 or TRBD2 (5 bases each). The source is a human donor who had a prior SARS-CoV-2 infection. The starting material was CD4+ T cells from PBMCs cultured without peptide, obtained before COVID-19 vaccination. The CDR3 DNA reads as TGTGCCAGTAGGGGGGTCTGGGACACCGGGGAGCTGTTTTTT. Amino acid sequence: CASRGVWDTGELFF.